The clone carrying this T cell receptor beta chain was observed once. Antigen unknown. A much larger clone lies one base from this, so it may be a read error. Drawing of peripheral blood yielded 8.5 to 10 milliliters from each donor. This entry is derived from a study of blood T cells in healthy people across ages. A sample-barcoded 5' primer and a J-beta primer mix were used in a second PCR of about 6 to 12 cycles. Carrying 12 random nucleotides, a template-switch adaptor labeled each individual cDNA molecule. In TCRdb, the 5' RACE reads were re-called with MiXCR into one record per CDR3 protein. In the table there are 850,000 or so distinct CDR3 sequences, around 26% of which are singletons. Overall study results and limits: The study found more naive CD4+ cells and higher diversity in long-lived than aged donors.

Germline V CDR1 and CDR2: MNHEY, SVGAGI. The CDR3 runs 15 residues. V was cut by 0 bases and J by 6 bases, with 14 bases left in between. The chain joins TRBV6-5 to TRBJ1-2, with D perhaps matching TRBD1 (5 bases). The sample comprised blood. The clonotype comes from an elderly woman in good health. For the CDR3, the DNA is TGTGCCAGCAGTTACTCGGGGACGGGGAACCATGGCTACACCTTC. This encodes CASSYSGTGNHGYTF.